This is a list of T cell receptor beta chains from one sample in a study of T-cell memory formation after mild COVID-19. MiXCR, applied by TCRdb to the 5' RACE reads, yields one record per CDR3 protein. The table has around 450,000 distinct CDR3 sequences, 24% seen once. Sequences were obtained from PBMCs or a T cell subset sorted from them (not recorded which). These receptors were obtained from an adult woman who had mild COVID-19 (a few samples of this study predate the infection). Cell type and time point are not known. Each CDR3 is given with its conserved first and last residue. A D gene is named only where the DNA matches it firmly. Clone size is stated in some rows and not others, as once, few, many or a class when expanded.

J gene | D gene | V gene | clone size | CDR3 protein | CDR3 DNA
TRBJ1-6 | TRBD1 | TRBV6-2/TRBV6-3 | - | CASSYGVPGGSPLHF | TGTGCCAGCAGTTATGGCGTCCCAGGGGGCTCACCCCTCCACTTT
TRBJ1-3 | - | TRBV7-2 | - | CASLNGGRGNTIYF | TGTGCCAGCCTCAACGGAGGGCGTGGAAACACCATATATTTT
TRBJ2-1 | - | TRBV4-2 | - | CASSQDAGRVSYNEQFF | TGTGCCAGCAGCCAAGATGCAGGCAGGGTCTCCTACAATGAGCAGTTCTTC
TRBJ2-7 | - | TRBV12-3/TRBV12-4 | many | CASSNQDWGYEQYF | TGTGCCAGCAGTAACCAAGACTGGGGATACGAGCAGTACTTC
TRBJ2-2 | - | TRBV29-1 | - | CSVEDHTAGWGTGELFF | TGCAGCGTTGAAGATCATACGGCGGGGTGGGGCACCGGGGAGCTGTTTTTT
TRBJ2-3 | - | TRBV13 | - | CASSPASDFDTQYF | TGTGCCAGCAGCCCCGCCTCCGATTTCGATACGCAGTATTTT
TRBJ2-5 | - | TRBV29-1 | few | CSVQGGETQYF | TGCAGCGTCCAGGGGGGAGAGACCCAGTACTTC
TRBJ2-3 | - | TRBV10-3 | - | CAISTGRFTDTQYF | TGTGCCATCAGTACGGGGAGATTCACAGATACGCAGTATTTT
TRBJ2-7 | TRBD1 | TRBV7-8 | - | CASSFGSLGTAGEQYF | TGTGCCAGCAGCTTTGGGTCCCTGGGGACAGCTGGCGAGCAGTACTTC
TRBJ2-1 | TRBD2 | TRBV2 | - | CASRERGGPGGGNEQFF | TGTGCCAGCCGCGAGCGGGGGGGACCGGGCGGTGGCAATGAGCAGTTCTTC
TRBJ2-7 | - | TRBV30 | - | CAWTHVMGYEQYF | TGTGCCTGGACCCACGTAATGGGCTACGAGCAGTACTTC
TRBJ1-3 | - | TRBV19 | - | CASNQGSSGNTIYF | TGTGCCAGTAATCAGGGCTCCTCTGGAAACACCATATATTTT
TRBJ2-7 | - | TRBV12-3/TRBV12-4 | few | CASSYGTYYEQYF | TGTGCCAGCAGTTACGGGACGTACTACGAGCAGTACTTC
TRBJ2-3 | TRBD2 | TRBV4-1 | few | CASSQVAGGLDTQYF | TGCGCCAGCAGCCAAGTAGCGGGGGGGCTGGATACGCAGTATTTT
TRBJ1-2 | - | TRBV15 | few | CATSIVEGYGYTF | TGTGCCACCAGCATCGTCGAGGGATATGGCTACACCTTC
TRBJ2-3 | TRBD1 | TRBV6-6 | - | CASSQGQRSTDTQYF | TGTGCCAGCAGTCAGGGACAGAGAAGCACAGATACGCAGTATTTT
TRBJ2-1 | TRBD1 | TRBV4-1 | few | CASSQVGGRTGVGNEQFF | TGCGCCAGCAGCCAAGTAGGAGGCCGGACAGGTGTTGGGAATGAGCAGTTCTTC
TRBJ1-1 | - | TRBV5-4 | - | CASITGIGTEAFF | TGTGCCAGCATAACAGGGATAGGGACTGAAGCTTTCTTT
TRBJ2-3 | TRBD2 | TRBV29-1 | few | CSALLAGGLNTQYF | TGCAGCGCGTTACTAGCGGGGGGGCTAAATACGCAGTATTTT
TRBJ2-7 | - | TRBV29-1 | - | CSVRRGSEQYF | TGCAGCGTCCGAAGGGGGTCCGAGCAGTACTTC
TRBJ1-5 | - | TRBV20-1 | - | CSAPRGSRNQPQHF | TGCAGTGCTCCCAGGGGATCCCGCAATCAGCCCCAGCATTTT
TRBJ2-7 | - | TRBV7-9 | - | CASSPDSLVVYEQYF | TGTGCCAGCAGTCCGGACAGTCTTGTCGTCTACGAGCAGTACTTC
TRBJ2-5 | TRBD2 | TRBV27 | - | CASTPSGGAVETQYF | TGTGCCAGCACCCCATCCGGGGGGGCCGTCGAGACCCAGTACTTC
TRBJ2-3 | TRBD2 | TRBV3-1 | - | CASSQEELAGGLPTDTQYF | TGTGCCAGCAGCCAAGAAGAACTAGCGGGGGGGCTACCCACAGATACGCAGTATTTT